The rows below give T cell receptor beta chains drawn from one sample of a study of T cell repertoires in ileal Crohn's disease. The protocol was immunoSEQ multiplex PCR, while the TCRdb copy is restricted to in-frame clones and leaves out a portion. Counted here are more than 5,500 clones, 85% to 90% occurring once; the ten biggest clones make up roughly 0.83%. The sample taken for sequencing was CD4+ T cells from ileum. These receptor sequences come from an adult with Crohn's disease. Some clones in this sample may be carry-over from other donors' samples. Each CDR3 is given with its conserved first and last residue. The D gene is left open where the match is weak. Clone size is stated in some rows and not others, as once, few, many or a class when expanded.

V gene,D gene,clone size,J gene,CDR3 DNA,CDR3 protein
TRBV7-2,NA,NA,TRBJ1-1,TGTGCCAGCAGCCCCACCGGACTTGAAGCTTTCTTT,CASSPTGLEAFF
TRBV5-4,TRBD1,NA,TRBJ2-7,TGTGCCAGCAGCACAGGGACAGGGTATTACGAGCAGTACTTC,CASSTGTGYYEQYF
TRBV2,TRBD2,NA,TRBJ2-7,TGTGCCAGCAGAGGCGGGAGGGGCTCCTACGAGCAGTACTTC,CASRGGRGSYEQYF
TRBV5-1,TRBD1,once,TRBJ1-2,TGCGCCAGTTCTCCCCAGGGGGCGACTATAGAGGGCTACACCTTC,CASSPQGATIEGYTF
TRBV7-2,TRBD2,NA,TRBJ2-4,TGTGCCAGCAGCTCGCGACTAGCGGGAGGACTGCTAGACAAAAACATTCAGTACTTC,CASSSRLAGGLLDKNIQYF
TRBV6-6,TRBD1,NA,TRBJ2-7,TGTGCCAGCAGTTACACTGGGACAGGGGCCTACGAGCAGTACTTC,CASSYTGTGAYEQYF
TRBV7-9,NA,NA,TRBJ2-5,TGTGCCAGCAGCACAGCATGGAGGGAGACCCAGTACTTC,CASSTAWRETQYF
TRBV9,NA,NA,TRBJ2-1,TGTGCCAGCAGCGTAGCTCCTGCGGGGGCAAGCTCCTACAATGAGCAGTTCTTC,CASSVAPAGASSYNEQFF
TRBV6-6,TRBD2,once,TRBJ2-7,TGTGCCAGCATCGATTCAGGGACTAGCAAATACGAGCAGTACTTC,CASIDSGTSKYEQYF
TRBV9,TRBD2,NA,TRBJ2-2,TGTGCCAGCAGCGTACTTAGCGGGAGGGGGAACACCGGGGAGCTGTTTTTT,CASSVLSGRGNTGELFF
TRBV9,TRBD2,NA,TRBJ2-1,TGTGCCAGCAGCCCCAGCGGGAGGGATCCCTACAATGAGCAGTTCTTC,CASSPSGRDPYNEQFF
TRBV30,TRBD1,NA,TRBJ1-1,TGTGCCTGGAGGGACAGGGGCCCCCCTGAAGCTTTCTTT,CAWRDRGPPEAFF
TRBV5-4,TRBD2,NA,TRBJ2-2,TGTGCCAGCAGCTTGGCCAAGTCTGGGCTAGCGGGAACCGGGGAGCTGTTTTTT,CASSLAKSGLAGTGELFF
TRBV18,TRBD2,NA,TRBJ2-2,TGTGCCAGCTCACCACAGCGGGGGCGCGATGGCACCGGGGAGCTGTTTTTT,CASSPQRGRDGTGELFF
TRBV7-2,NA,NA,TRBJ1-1,TGTGCCAGCAGCTTAGACGGCGGAAACACTGAAGCTTTCTTT,CASSLDGGNTEAFF
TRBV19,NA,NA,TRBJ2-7,TGTGCCAGTAGTACCCTGGACTCCTTCTCCTACGAGCAGTACTTC,CASSTLDSFSYEQYF
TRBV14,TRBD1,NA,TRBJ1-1,TGTGCCAGCAGGAACACAGGGGCCCCTAACACTGAAGCTTTCTTT,CASRNTGAPNTEAFF
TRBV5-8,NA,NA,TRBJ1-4,TGTGCCAGCAGCTTTGAAATTTCAGGAGGGGAGGAAAAACTGTTTTTT,CASSFEISGGEEKLFF
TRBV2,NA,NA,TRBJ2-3,TGTGCCAGCCGAGTCGGAGCAGATACGCAGTATTTT,CASRVGADTQYF
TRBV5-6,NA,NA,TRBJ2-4,TGTGCCAGCAGCTTGGACCCGAGGAGGAAAGATCGTAAAAACATTCAGTACTTC,CASSLDPRRKDRKNIQYF
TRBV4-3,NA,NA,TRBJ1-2,TGCGCCAGCAGCCAAGGTTTCTTTGTGTTTGATGGCTACACCTTC,CASSQGFFVFDGYTF
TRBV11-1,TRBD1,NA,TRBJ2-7,TGTGCCAGCAGCTTTGTGCAGGGGGCCTCCTACGAGCAGTACTTC,CASSFVQGASYEQYF
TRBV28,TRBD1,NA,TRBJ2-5,TGTGCCAGCAGTTCGGGACAGAGCCAAGAGACCCAGTACTTC,CASSSGQSQETQYF
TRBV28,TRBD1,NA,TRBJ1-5,TGTGCCAGCAGTCCCACAGGGGGGGGTCAGCCCCAGCATTTT,CASSPTGGGQPQHF
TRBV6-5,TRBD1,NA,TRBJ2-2,TGTGCCAGCAGTTACCGACAGGGTTTAGGCGGGGAGCTGTTTTTT,CASSYRQGLGGELFF
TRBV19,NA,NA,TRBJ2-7,TGTGCCAGTAGTATAGGATTCGGGGGTTCGCAGTACTTC,CASSIGFGGSQYF
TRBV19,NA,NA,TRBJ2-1,TGTGCCAGTAGTATCCTAGTCAATGAGCAGTTCTTC,CASSILVNEQFF
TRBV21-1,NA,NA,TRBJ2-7,TGTGCCAGCAGCAAAGTGTTGATGGACAGGCATTCTGGGGGCTCCTACGAGCAGTACTTC,CASSKVLMDRHSGGSYEQYF
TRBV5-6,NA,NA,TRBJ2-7,TGTGCCAGCAGCGTAGACTACGAGCAGTACTTC,CASSVDYEQYF
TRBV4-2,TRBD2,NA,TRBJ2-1,TGTGCCAGCAGCCAAGGCGACGGGAGGGCATACAATGAGCAGTTCTTC,CASSQGDGRAYNEQFF
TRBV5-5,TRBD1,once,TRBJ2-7,TGTGCCAGCAGCGTTGGAGACCGGGACAGGGCCTACGAGCAGTACTTC,CASSVGDRDRAYEQYF
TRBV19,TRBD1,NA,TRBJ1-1,TGTGCCAGTAGTATATCGTCAGGGGGAACTGAAGCTTTCTTT,CASSISSGGTEAFF
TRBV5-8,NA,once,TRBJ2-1,TGTGCCAGCAGCCCCGATCTCGGCGCGGGCAATGAGCAGTTCTTC,CASSPDLGAGNEQFF
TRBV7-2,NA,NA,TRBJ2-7,TGTGCCAGCAGCTTGGACAGACACTCCTACGAGCAGTACTTC,CASSLDRHSYEQYF
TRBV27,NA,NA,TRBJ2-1,TGTGCCAGCACCCCTTATCCTGGCAGGGGTGGCAATGAGCAGTTCTTC,CASTPYPGRGGNEQFF
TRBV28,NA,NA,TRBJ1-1,TGTGCCAGCAGGCGAGGGGAAGCTTTCTTT,CASRRGEAFF
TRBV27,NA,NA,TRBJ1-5,TGTGCCAGCAGCCCTATGAGAGGAGAACAGCCCCAGCATTTT,CASSPMRGEQPQHF
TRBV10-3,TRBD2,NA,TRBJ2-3,TGTGCCATCAGTGGTAGCGGGAGTGGCACAGATACGCAGTATTTT,CAISGSGSGTDTQYF
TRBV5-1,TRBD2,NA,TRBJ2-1,TGCGCCAGCACAATAGCGGGAGGGAATAATGAGCAGTTCTTC,CASTIAGGNNEQFF
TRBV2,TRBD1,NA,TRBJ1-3,TGTGCCAGCAGAATAGCAGGGGGAACTGGAAACACCATATATTTT,CASRIAGGTGNTIYF
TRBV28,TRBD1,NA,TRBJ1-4,TGTGCCAGCAGACCACCGGGACAGGGGACTGAAAAACTGTTTTTT,CASRPPGQGTEKLFF
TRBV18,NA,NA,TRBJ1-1,TGTGCCAGCTCACCTCGACAGATCACTGAAGCTTTCTTT,CASSPRQITEAFF
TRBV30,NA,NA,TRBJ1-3,TGTGCCTGGAGCTCCCGGGGAGGAATTGGAAACACCATATATTTT,CAWSSRGGIGNTIYF
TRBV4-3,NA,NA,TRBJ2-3,TGCGCCAGCAGCCTTGTAGCGAGTAGCACAGATACGCAGTATTTT,CASSLVASSTDTQYF
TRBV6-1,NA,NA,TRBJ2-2,TGTGCCAGCAGTGAACGCCGACACGGCACCGGGGAGCTGTTTTTT,CASSERRHGTGELFF
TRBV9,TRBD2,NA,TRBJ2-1,TGTGCCAGCAGCGTAGTAGAATGGGGACTAGTACGGGATGAGCAGTTCTTC,CASSVVEWGLVRDEQFF